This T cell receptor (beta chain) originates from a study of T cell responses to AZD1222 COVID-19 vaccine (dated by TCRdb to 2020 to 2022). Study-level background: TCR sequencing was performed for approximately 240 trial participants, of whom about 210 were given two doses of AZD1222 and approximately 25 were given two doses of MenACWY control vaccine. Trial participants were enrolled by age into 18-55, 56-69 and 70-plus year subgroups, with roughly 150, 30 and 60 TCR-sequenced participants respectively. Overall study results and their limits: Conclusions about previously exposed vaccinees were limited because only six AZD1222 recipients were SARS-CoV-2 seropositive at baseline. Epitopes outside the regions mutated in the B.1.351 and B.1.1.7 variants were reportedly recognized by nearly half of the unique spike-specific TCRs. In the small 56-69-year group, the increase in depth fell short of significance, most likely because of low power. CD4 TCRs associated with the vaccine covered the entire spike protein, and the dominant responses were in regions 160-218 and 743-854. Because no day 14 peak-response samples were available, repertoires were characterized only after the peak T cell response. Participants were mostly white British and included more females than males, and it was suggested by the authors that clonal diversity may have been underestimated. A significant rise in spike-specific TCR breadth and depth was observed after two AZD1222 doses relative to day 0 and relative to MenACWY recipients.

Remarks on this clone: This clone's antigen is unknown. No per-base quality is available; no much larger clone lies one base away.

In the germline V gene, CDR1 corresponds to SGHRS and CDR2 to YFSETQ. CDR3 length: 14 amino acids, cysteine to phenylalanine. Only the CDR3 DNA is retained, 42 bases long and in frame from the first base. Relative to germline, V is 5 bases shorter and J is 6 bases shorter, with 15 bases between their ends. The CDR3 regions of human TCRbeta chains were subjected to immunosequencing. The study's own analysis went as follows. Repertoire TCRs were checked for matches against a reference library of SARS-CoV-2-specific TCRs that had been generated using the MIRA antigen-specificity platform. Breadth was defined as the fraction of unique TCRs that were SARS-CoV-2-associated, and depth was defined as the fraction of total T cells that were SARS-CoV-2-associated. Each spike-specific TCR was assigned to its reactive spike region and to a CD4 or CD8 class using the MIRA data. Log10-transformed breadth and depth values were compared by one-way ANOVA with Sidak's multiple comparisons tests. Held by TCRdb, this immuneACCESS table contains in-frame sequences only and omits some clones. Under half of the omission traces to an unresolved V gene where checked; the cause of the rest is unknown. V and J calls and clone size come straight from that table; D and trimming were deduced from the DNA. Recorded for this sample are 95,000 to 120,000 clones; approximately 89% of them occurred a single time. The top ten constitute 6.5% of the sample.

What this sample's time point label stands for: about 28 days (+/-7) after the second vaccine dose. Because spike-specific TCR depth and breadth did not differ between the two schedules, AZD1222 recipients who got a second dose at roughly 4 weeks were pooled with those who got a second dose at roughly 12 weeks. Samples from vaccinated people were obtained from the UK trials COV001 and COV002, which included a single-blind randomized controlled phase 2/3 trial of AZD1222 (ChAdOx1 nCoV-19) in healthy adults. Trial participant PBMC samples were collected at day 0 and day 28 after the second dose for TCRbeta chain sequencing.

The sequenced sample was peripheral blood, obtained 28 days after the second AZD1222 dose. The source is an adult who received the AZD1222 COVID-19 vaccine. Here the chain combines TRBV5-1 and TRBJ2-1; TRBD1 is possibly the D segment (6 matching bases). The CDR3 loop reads CASSDPQGSNEQFF. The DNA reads TGCGCCAGCAGTGATCCACAGGGCTCCAATGAGCAGTTCTTC.